This record looks at one TCR beta chain sequence and its context. This clonotype has at least ten counts. Its antigen is not yet known. Base quality data are lacking; no much larger clone is found one base away. Graves' hyperthyroidism was defined as stable when no progression to ophthalmopathy occurred over 18 months of follow-up. The hyperthyroidism patients were between 18 and 65 years old and newly diagnosed, with a disease duration of less than 2 months. The study excluded patients with uncontrolled infections, other autoimmune diseases, pregnancy or lactation. Clinical symptoms, serum thyroxine and TRAb, thyroid ultrasound, and orbital computed tomography formed the basis for the diagnoses. PBMCs were isolated from 10 ml of fresh peripheral blood by Ficoll-Paque density gradient centrifugation. Trizol reagent was used to extract total RNA, and RNA quality was then checked on an Agilent 2100 Bioanalyzer.

The TCR beta CDR3 regions were amplified from RNA transcripts. The TCR CDR3 was subjected to a first round of RT-PCR using the HTBI primer set and the Qiagen OneStep RT-PCR kit. Libraries were constructed in a second round of multiplex PCR, after which size selection and purification were carried out. Sequencing of the libraries was done on an Illumina HiSeq2000 using paired-end 100 bp reads. Per the authors' processing: SOAPnuke was used to process the raw data, removing reads that contained adapters or uncalled bases, had a mean Phred below 15, or lacked an exact match to the constant primer or identifier. COPE v1.2.5 was used to merge the high-quality paired reads, and each unique nucleotide sequence was defined as a clonotype. MiTCR v1.1 was used to align the clonotypes against IMGT TRBV, TRBD and TRBJ reference segments. Only V-J combinations with frequency above 0.0001, covering 99% to 99.2% of repertoires, were analysed. A TCS score was defined as the ratio between F50 (clonal expansion) and ExV (chaos), using BLOSUM62-based TCRdist between CDR3 peptides within each V-J. Welch's t-statistics and random forest reduced 450 to 600 V-J features to about 13, which were used in a naive Bayes classifier (R e1071). Thyroid-blood repertoire similarity was quantified with the Morisita-Horn index. TCRdb ran its own pipeline on the public reads, namely fastp trimming at Q25 and MiXCR clone calling, and kept in-frame beta chains. CDR3 protein sequences are deduplicated, and each keeps its most common genes and DNA. The V and J calls were not made by the authors but by TCRdb's processing. This sample holds over 90,000 distinct CDR3 sequences; around 50% were observed only once. About 25% of the sample belongs to the ten largest clones.

The germline V gene (reference sequence) supplies CDR1 SEHNR and CDR2 FQNEAQ. The V end gives up 0 bases and the J end 4 bases, leaving 8 bases in the junction not matched to a gene. The CDR3 runs 16 amino acids, cysteine and phenylalanine included. Only the CDR3 portion is preserved as DNA: 48 bases, with reading frame beginning at the first base. The sample originates from a study of T cells in Graves' hyperthyroidism and ophthalmopathy (dated by TCRdb to the late 2010s). General notes on the study: Peripheral blood samples were taken at initial diagnosis, before any treatment was given. Following sampling, methimazole starting at 30 mg daily was given to hyperthyroidism patients, and high-dose intravenous methylprednisolone was given to ophthalmopathy patients. In addition, the study compared T-cell repertoires in thyroid tissue and in blood from six Graves' hyperthyroidism patients. The 100 discovery patients were divided at random into training and test sets in a 7:3 ratio. Whether ophthalmopathy could be predicted prospectively was tested in an independent validation cohort made up of approximately 19 hyperthyroidism patients plus 17 patients who later progressed to ophthalmopathy. To identify TCR V-J signatures that set the groups apart, the researchers used a discovery cohort of 100 patients, made up of around 40 with Graves' ophthalmopathy and about 59 with stable Graves' hyperthyroidism. The paper describes TCR Vbeta CDR3 sequencing of about 140 peripheral blood samples, made up of 40 to 45 ophthalmopathy patients, 70 to 80 hyperthyroidism patients and roughly 17 progressor patients. Summary of the overall study and its limitations: Sample size was not statistically predetermined, and blinding of investigators to group allocation was not performed. During validation, the model predicted progression to ophthalmopathy a median of around 7 months ahead of onset, with almost 71% sensitivity and 72% to 85% specificity. Most expanded thyroid clonotypes (frequency above 0.001) were also detected in blood, a finding suggesting that blood repertoires may reflect thyroid immune responses. In cross-validation, a model built on a 13 V-J signature told ophthalmopathy apart from stable hyperthyroidism with over 85% sensitivity and about 81% specificity, and in testing the same model reached 80%/75%.

Recombination linked TRBV7-9 to TRBJ2-5; the junction holds 7 bases that match TRBD1. Sequences were obtained from blood. The clonotype comes from a man aged 40-55 years with Graves' hyperthyroidism. The CDR3 protein is CASSLAYRGGGETQYF. At the DNA level, the sequence is TGTGCCAGCAGCTTAGCGTACAGGGGTGGTGGAGAGACCCAGTACTTC.